The entry below describes one TCR beta chain. Its antigen is currently unknown. This record belongs to a study of T cell responses to AZD1222 COVID-19 vaccine. Overall study results and limits: The donors showed a predominance of white British ancestry and of females, with possible underestimation of clonal diversity. Scientists sampled the repertoires only once the peak T cell response had passed. Nearly half of unique spike-specific TCRs reportedly avoided B.1.351 and B.1.1.7 mutated regions.

The CDR3 contains 17 residues. From germline, CDR1 is LNHDA and CDR2 SQIVND (reference sequence). V lost 6 bases to trimming and J lost 5 bases, with 24 bases between them. Produced via immunoSEQ multiplex PCR; TCRdb's table is partial and in-frame only. The data show roughly 120,000 clones, 80% to 90% seen once. The material sequenced was peripheral blood, taken on day 0 of MenACWY control vaccination. This chain connects TRBV19 to TRBJ2-3, with D possibly matching TRBD1 (6 bases). The origin of this receptor is an adult in good health. CDR3 loop: CASSPYGAGAKGDTQYF. In DNA form, the CDR3 reads TGTGCCAGTAGCCCATATGGAGCAGGGGCGAAGGGAGATACGCAGTATTTT.